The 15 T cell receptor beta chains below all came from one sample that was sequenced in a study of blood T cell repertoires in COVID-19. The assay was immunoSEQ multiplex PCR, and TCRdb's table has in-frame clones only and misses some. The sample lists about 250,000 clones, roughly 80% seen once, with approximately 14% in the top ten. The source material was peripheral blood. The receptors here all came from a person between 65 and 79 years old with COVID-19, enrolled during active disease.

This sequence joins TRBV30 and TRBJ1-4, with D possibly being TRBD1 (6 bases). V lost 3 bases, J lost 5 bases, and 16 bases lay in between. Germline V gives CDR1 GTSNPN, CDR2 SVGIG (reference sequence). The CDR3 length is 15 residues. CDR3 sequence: CAWSTGPGRNEKLFF. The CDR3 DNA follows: TGTGCCTGGAGCACAGGGCCAGGAAGAAATGAAAAACTGTTTTTT.

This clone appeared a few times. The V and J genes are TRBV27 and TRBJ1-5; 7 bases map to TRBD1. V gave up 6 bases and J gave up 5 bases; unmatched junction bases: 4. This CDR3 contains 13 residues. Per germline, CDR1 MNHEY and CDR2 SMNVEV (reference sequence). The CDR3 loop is CASSPQGYQPQHF. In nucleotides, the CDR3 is TGTGCCAGCAGCCCACAGGGGTATCAGCCCCAGCATTTT.

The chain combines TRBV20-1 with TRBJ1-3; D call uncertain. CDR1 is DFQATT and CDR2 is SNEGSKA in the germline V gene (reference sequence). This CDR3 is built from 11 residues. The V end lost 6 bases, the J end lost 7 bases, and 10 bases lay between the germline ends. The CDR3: CSANLENTIYF. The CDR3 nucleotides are TGCAGTGCCAACCTTGAGAACACCATATATTTT.

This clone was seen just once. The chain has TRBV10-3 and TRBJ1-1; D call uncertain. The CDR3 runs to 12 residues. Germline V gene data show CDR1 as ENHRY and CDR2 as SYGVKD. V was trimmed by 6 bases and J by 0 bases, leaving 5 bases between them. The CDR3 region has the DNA TGTGCCATCAGAGCGATGAACACTGAAGCTTTCTTT. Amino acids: CAIRAMNTEAFF.

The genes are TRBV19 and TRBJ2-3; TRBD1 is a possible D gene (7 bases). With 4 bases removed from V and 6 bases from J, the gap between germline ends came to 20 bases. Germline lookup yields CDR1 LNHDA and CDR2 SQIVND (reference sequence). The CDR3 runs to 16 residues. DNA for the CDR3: TGTGCCAGTAGTACCCCAGGACGACAGGGACTCGATACGCAGTATTTT. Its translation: CASSTPGRQGLDTQYF.

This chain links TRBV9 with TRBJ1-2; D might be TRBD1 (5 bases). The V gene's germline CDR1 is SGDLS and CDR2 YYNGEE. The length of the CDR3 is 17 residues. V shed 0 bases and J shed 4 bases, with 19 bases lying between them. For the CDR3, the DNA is TGTGCCAGCAGCGTAGCTAGACAGCCTACTTCTTCCTATGGCTACACCTTC. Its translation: CASSVARQPTSSYGYTF.

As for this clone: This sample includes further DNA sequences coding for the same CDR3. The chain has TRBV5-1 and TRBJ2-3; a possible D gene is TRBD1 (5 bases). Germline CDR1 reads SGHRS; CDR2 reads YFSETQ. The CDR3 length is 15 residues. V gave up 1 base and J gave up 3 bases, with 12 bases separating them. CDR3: CASSLRGLGTDTQYF. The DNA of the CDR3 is TGCGCCAGCAGCTTGAGGGGCCTGGGGACAGATACGCAGTATTTT.

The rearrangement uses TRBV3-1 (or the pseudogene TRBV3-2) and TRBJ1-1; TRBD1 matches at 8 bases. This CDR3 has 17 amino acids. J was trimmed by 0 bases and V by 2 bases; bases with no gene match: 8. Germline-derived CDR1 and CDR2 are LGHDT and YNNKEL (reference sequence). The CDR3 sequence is CASSQPTGTGLNTEAFF. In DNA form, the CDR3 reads TGTGCCAGCAGCCAACCCACAGGGACAGGCTTGAACACTGAAGCTTTCTTT.

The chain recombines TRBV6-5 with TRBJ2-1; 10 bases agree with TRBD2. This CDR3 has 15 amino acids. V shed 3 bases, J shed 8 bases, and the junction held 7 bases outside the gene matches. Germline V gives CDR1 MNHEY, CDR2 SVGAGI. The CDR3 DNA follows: TGTGCCAGCAGTTATACAGCGGGAGGGCCGCATGAGCAGTTCTTC. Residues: CASSYTAGGPHEQFF.

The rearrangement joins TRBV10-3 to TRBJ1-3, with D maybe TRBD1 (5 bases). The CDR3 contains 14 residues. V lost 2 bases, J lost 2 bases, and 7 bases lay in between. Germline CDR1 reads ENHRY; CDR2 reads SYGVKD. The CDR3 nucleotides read TGTGCCATCAGTGAGCCAGGGACTGGAAACACCATATATTTT. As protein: CAISEPGTGNTIYF.

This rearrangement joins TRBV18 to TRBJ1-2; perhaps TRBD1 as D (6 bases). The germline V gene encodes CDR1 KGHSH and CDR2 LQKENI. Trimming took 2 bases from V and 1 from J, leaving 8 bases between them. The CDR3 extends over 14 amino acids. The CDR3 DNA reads TGTGCCAGCTCACCAGGACAGATTAACTATGGCTACACCTTC. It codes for CASSPGQINYGYTF.

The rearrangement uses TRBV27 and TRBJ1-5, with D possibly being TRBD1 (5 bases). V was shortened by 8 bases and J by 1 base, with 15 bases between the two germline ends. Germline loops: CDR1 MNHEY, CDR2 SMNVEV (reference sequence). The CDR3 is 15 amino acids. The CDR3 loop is CASRKRRDSNQPQHF. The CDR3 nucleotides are TGTGCCAGCCGCAAGAGGAGGGACAGCAATCAGCCCCAGCATTTT.

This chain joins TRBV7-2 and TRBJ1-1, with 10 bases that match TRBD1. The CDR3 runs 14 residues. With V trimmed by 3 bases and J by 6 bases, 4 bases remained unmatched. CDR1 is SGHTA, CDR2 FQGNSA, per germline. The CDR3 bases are TGTGCCAGCAGCTTTAGACAGGGGGCGGCTGAAGCTTTCTTT. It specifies CASSFRQGAAEAFF.

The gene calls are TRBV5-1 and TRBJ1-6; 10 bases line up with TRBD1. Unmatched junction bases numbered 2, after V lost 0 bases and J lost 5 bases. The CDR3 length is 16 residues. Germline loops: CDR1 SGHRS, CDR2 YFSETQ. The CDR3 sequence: CASSLGDRGDNSPLHF. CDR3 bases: TGCGCCAGCAGCTTGGGGGACAGGGGCGATAATTCACCCCTCCACTTT.

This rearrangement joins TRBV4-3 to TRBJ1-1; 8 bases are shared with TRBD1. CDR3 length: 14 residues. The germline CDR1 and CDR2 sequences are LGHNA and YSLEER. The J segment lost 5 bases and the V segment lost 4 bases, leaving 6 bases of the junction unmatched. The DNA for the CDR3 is TGCGCCAGCAGCCGCGACAGGGGTGGGACTGAAGCTTTCTTT. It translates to CASSRDRGGTEAFF.